This T cell receptor (beta chain) comes out of a study of cytomegalovirus exposure and HLA in healthy donors. Study-wide results and caveats: Most TCR beta V segments were productive about 90% or about 30% of the time in an earlier analysis. Reportedly, HLA-A and HLA-B alleles of most subjects were accurately predicted from TCR beta. Clonal expansion was found to be greater in HLA-associated TCR beta chains than in equally common others in a later analysis. Later work found most CMV-associated TCR beta chains apparently HLA-restricted.

The PCR was carried out with 60 Vbeta primers and 13 Jbeta primers. This table comes from immunoSEQ multiplex PCR, and its TCRdb copy is limited to in-frame clones, with some not included. The sample includes about 170,000 clones, roughly 88% of them seen just once. A word on this clone: Its antigen remains unknown.

Trimming removed 7 bases from V and 2 bases from J, with 11 bases in between. This CDR3 comprises 13 residues. Germline values: CDR1 MNHNY, CDR2 SVGAGI (reference sequence). The genes are TRBV6-6 and TRBJ1-1; D uncertain. This TCR was sampled from a boy aged 2 to 10 in good health and CMV-seronegative. The sample consisted of PBMCs. CDR3 amino acids: CASTSQLNTEAFF. In DNA form, the CDR3 reads TGTGCCAGCACTTCCCAACTTAACACTGAAGCTTTCTTT.